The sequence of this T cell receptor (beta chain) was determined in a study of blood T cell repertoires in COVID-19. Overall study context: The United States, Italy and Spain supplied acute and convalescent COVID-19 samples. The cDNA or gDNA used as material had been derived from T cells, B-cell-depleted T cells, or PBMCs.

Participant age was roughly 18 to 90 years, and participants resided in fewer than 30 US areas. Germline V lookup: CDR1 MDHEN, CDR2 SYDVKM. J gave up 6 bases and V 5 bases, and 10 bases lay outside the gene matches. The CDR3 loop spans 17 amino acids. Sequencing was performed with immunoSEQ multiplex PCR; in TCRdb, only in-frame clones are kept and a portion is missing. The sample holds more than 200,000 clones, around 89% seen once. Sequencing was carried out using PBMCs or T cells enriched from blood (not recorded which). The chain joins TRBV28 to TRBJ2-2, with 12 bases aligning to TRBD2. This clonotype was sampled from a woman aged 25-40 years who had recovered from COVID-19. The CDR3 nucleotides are TGTGCCAGCAGTCACTGGGGACTAGCGGGCGGCCCCGGGGAGCTGTTTTTT. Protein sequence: CASSHWGLAGGPGELFF.